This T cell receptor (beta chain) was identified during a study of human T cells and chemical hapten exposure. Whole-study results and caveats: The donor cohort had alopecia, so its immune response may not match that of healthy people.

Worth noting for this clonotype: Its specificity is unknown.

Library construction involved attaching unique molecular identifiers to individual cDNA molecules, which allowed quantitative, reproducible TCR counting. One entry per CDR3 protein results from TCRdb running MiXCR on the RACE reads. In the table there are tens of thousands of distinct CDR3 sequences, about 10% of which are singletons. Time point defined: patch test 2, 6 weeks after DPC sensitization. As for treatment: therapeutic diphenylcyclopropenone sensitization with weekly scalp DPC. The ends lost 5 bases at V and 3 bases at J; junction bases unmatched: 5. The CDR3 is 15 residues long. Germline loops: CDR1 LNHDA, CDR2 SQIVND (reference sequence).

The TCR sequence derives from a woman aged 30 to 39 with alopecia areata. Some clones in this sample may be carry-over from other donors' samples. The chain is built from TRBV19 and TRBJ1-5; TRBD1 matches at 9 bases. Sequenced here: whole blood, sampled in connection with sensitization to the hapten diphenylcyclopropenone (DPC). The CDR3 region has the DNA TGTGCCAGTAGTCTCCGGGACAGGGACAATCAGCCCCAGCATTTT. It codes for CASSLRDRDNQPQHF.